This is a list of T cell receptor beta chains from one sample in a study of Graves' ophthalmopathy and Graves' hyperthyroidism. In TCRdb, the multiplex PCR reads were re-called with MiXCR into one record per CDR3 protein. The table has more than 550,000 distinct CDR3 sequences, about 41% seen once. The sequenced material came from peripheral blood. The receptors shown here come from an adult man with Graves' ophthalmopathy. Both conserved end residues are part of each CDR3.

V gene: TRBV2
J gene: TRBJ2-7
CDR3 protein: CASSEQGTERYEQYF

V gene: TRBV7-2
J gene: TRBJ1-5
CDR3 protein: CASSLGDGGGQPQHF

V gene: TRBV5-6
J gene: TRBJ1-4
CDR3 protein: CASSNDPHPGNEKLFF

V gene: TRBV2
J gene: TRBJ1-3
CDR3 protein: CASRTGQGGYTIYF

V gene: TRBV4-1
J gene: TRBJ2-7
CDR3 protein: CASSQAGLADYEQYF

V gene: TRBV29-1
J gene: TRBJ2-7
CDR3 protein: CSVEGTATYEQYF

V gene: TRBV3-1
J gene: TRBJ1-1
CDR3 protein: CASSHGRREAFF

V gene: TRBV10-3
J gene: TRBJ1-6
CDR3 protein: CASSYNGGEDSPLHF

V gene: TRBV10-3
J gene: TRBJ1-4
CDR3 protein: CASSDAEGARDEKLFF

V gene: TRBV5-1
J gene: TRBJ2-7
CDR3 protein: CASSLGQGSRQYF

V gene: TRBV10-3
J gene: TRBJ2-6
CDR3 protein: CASLGSRGANVLTF

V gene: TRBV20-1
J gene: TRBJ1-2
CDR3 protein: CSAWTANYGYTF

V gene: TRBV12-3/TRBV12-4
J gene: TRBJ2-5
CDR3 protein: CASSLVQGEETQYF

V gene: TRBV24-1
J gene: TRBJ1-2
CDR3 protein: CATGTGGDNYGYTF

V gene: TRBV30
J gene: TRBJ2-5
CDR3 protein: CAWTGLAGAGETQYF

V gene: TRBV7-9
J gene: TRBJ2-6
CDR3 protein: CASSPPALVHLSNSGANVLTF

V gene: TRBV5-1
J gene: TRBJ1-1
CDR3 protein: CASSGTGGTEAFF

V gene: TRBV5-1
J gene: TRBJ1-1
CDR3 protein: CASSLVSQRNTEAFF

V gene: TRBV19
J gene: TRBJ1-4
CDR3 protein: CASSKQGANEKLFF

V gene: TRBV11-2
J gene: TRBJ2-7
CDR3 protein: CASSQRPPGLALYEQYF

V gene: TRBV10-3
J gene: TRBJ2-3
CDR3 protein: CAIGTSGLTDTQYF

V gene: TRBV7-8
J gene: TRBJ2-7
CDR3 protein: CASSSGQGPSYEQYF

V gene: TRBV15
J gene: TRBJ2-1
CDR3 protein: CATSRDRRTYNEQFF

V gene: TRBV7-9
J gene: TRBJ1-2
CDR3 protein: CASSLGTGDYTF

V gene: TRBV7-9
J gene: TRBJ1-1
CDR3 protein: CASSLEASEAFF

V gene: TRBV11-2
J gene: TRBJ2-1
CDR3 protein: CASSRTSGRSSYNEQFF

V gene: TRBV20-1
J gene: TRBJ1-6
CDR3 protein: CSASDIYNSPLHF

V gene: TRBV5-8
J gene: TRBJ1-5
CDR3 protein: CASSLNTNQSQHF

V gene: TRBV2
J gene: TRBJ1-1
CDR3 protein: CASIEAILTVNEAFF

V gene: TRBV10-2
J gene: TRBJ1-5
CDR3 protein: CASSDLNQPRHF

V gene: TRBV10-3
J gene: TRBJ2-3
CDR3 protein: CAIRNTGSSTDTQYF

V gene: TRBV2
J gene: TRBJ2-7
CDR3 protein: CASSASGTYF

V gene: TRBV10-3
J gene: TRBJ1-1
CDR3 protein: CAIRPQGQTNTEAFF

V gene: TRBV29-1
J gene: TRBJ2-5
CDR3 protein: CSSSGGAAETQYF

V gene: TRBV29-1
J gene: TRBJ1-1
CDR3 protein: CSVVGYNTEAFF